This T cell receptor beta chain was documented in a study of tumor-infiltrating lymphocytes in primary liver carcinoma. Study background: Every patient in the cohort had a primary liver carcinoma. That carcinoma was treated by surgical resection. Sample yields of productive TCRbeta reads, ranging from roughly 3.5 to 8 million, were similar across tissue types.

From about 0.45 ug total RNA, TCR beta cDNA was generated with a primer in the constant region. Sequencing libraries for TCR beta derived from three nested multiplex PCR rounds that used slightly modified ARM-PCR. TCRdb passed the multiplex PCR reads through MiXCR, listing each CDR3 protein once. In the table there are approximately 330,000 distinct CDR3 sequences, around 60% of which are singletons. Extraction also yielded germline DNA, while blood RNA was obtained from unsorted whole blood. Sequenced material: peripheral blood. The source is a man aged 40-49 years with primary liver carcinoma and hepatitis B virus infection.

CDR3: CASSLRRGQYYNEQFF. CDR3 in DNA: TGTGCCAGCAGTTTAAGGCGGGGACAGTATTACAATGAGCAGTTCTTC. V and J are TRBV6-2 or TRBV6-3 and TRBJ2-1; D is possibly TRBD1 (7 bases). Germline V gives CDR1 MNHEY, CDR2 SVGEGT. V was cut by 4 bases and J by 4 bases, with 17 bases left in between. The CDR3 is 16 amino acids.